Here is one T cell receptor beta chain with its context. The data derive from a study of blood T cell repertoires in COVID-19. Study-level background: COVID-19 samples from acute and convalescent phases originated in the United States, Italy and Spain.

Clones were sequenced by immunoSEQ multiplex PCR, and TCRdb holds only the in-frame ones, with some missing. The repertoire consists of under 250,000 clones, with roughly 89% occurring once and the leading ten covering more than 5.5%. Trimming left V 1 base short and J 4 bases short, with 10 bases between. The CDR3 extends over 14 amino acids. Germline V gene sequence: CDR1 SGHVS, CDR2 FQNEAQ. This sequence was found in a man in his sixties who had recovered from COVID-19. Sample: peripheral blood. The rearrangement joins TRBV7-8 to TRBJ1-2; tentatively, D is TRBD1 (6 bases). The chain's CDR3 is CASSLGVGAYGYTF. The CDR3 DNA follows: TGTGCCAGCAGCTTAGGCGTGGGGGCCTATGGCTACACCTTC.